These 5 T cell receptor beta chains originate from one sample sequenced in a study of T-cell reconstitution after alpha-beta-depleted transplantation in children (dated by TCRdb to the mid-2010s). The library was produced with PCR. The data were produced on an Illumina HiSeq 2500. To normalize quantification of the TCRbeta repertoire, the TCR libraries were built with molecular barcoding that relied on unique molecular identifiers. In-frame beta chains were kept once TCRdb had trimmed the public reads at Q25 with fastp and called clones with MiXCR. Identical CDR3 proteins give one entry, which carries the most common genes and DNA. The sample table contains about 58,000 distinct CDR3 sequences; only one count was recorded for 35% to 55% of them. Of the sample, 98% falls within the top ten clones. The intended sense of this specimen's treatment or condition label: allogeneic hematopoietic cell transplantation with graft depleted of TCRalphabeta T cells and CD19 B cells.

This specimen was PBMCs, mostly from graft donor cells, taken 360 days after TCRalphabeta/CD19-depleted stem cell transplant. Receptor source: a male patient aged 10 to 17 who had a stem cell transplant for acute lymphoblastic leukemia, so the T cells may come from the graft donor.

The chain carries TRBV27 and TRBJ2-1; possibly TRBD1 or TRBD2 for D (5 bases each). The CDR3 runs to 14 residues. The V and J ends lost 6 bases and 0 bases respectively, with 9 bases between them. Germline assignment: CDR1 MNHEY and CDR2 SMNVEV (reference sequence). The CDR3 protein is CASRGVFSYNEQFF. Written as DNA, the CDR3 is TGTGCCAGCAGGGGGGTCTTCTCCTACAATGAGCAGTTCTTC.

The chain carries TRBV6-1 and TRBJ2-7, with 7 bases lining up with TRBD2. The length of the CDR3 is 14 residues. Germline-derived CDR1 and CDR2 are MNHNS and SASEGT. V lost 5 bases and J lost 5; bases outside the gene matches: 9. The chain's CDR3 is CASSRGSPSNEQYF. In nucleotides, the CDR3 is TGTGCCAGCAGTCGCGGGAGCCCCTCGAACGAGCAGTACTTC.

This clonotype was counted a few times. The rearrangement joins TRBV28 to TRBJ2-1; unclear D gene. There are 11 residues in the CDR3. V lost 5 bases to trimming and J lost 6 bases, with 5 bases between them. The germline gives CDR1 MDHEN, CDR2 SYDVKM. CDR3: CASSPSNEQFF. CDR3 sequence (DNA): TGTGCCAGCAGTCCATCCAATGAGCAGTTCTTC.

The chain recombines TRBV5-1 with TRBJ2-1; D is unresolved. This CDR3 comprises 12 residues. With 0 bases removed from V and 8 bases from J, the gap between germline ends came to 6 bases. The V gene's germline CDR1 is SGHRS and CDR2 YFSETQ. The CDR3 nucleotides read TGCGCCAGCAGCTTGGACGACTATGAGCAGTTCTTC. Encoded protein: CASSLDDYEQFF.

Only a few counts were recorded for this clonotype. J is TRBJ2-2 and V is TRBV6-1, with 11 bases aligning to TRBD2. After removal of 6 bases from V and 5 bases from J, the junction contained 8 bases not matched to a gene. CDR1 and CDR2 (germline): MNHNS, SASEGT. This CDR3 has 16 amino acids. As DNA, the CDR3 is TGTGCCAGCAGCCAAGGGGCTAGCGGGGGGACCGGGGAGCTGTTTTTT. Protein product: CASSQGASGGTGELFF.